The 32 T cell receptor beta chains reported below all come from one sample, sequenced in a study of shared clonotypes between healthy human individuals. Method: immunoSEQ multiplex PCR; TCRdb's copy keeps in-frame clones and lacks some. The sample contains 750,000 to 1,000,000 clones, 85% to 95% of which appear only once. It was CD45RO-negative cells, positively selected for CCR7, that made up naive CD8 cells, with terminally differentiated effector memory CD45RA+ cells excluded. Specimen: naive CD8+ T cells sorted from blood. These receptors were taken from a man aged 25 to 40 in good health.

The chain joins TRBV10-3 to TRBJ2-5, with D unresolved. The CDR3 is made up of 14 amino acids. CDR1 and CDR2 from the germline V gene are ENHRY and SYGVKD. The V end was cut by 6 bases, the J end by 3 bases, with 14 bases between. CDR3 protein: CAISHKSDEETQYF. DNA of the CDR3: TGTGCCATCAGCCATAAGAGCGATGAAGAGACCCAGTACTTC.

The rearrangement uses TRBV19 and TRBJ2-5; TRBD2 is a possible D gene (6 bases). V gave up 3 bases and J gave up 1 base, with 12 bases separating them. This CDR3 spans 15 amino acids. CDR1 LNHDA and CDR2 SQIVND come from the germline V gene (reference sequence). As DNA, the CDR3 is TGTGCCAGTAGTATGCGGGGTCCTTCCCAAGAGACCCAGTACTTC. Amino acid sequence: CASSMRGPSQETQYF. The full variable domain, completed using reference TRBV19 and TRBJ2-5, is DGGITQSPKYLFRKEGQNVTLSCEQNLNHDAMYWYRQDPGQGLRLIYYSQIVNDFQKGDIAEGYSVSREKKESFPLTVTSAQKNPTAFYLCASSMRGPSQETQYFGPGTRLLVL.

This clone was seen once. The chain carries TRBV18 and TRBJ2-1; maybe TRBD1 (6 bases). The germline gives CDR1 KGHSH, CDR2 LQKENI. Trimming removed 2 bases at V and 2 bases at J, with 10 bases between. The CDR3 loop spans 15 amino acids. The CDR3 is CASSPSDRPYNEQFF. For the CDR3, the DNA is TGTGCCAGCTCACCATCAGACAGGCCCTACAATGAGCAGTTCTTC.

This chain connects TRBV6-5 to TRBJ2-7, with D perhaps TRBD1 (6 bases). Germline CDR1 and CDR2: MNHEY and SVGAGI. The CDR3 loop spans 12 amino acids. Trimming pared 5 bases from V and 5 bases from J, leaving 10 bases between. CDR3 protein: CASSISGDEQYF. In DNA form, the CDR3 reads TGTGCCAGCAGTATATCAGGGGACGAGCAGTACTTC.

The V call is TRBV28, the J call TRBJ2-3; TRBD1 is a possible D gene (6 bases). CDR3 length: 14 residues. V was pared by 2 bases and J by 2 bases, with 8 bases between. The germline V gene encodes CDR1 MDHEN and CDR2 SYDVKM. The CDR3 sequence: CASSLDRSTDTQYF. CDR3 sequence (DNA): TGTGCCAGCAGTTTAGACAGGTCCACAGATACGCAGTATTTT.

The V gene is TRBV29-1, the J gene TRBJ2-7; weak D call: TRBD1 (5 bases). With 4 bases removed from V and 3 bases from J, the gap between germline ends came to 16 bases. This CDR3 contains 14 residues. Germline assignment: CDR1 SQVTM and CDR2 ANQGSEA. The CDR3 bases are TGCAGCGTTGCCCTTAAAGGGGTAGGCTACGAGCAGTACTTC. This translates into CSVALKGVGYEQYF.

This chain connects TRBV5-1 to TRBJ2-2; D uncertain. The V gene's germline CDR1 is SGHRS and CDR2 YFSETQ. V shed 0 bases and J shed 1 base, with 4 bases lying between them. The CDR3 runs to 14 residues. In DNA form, the CDR3 reads TGCGCCAGCAGCTTGGTGGAGAACACCGGGGAGCTGTTTTTT. Its protein product is CASSLVENTGELFF.

This clone was counted once. The chain is built from TRBV14 and TRBJ2-3; the D call may be TRBD1 or TRBD2 (5 bases each). V lost 4 bases to trimming and J lost 7 bases, with 9 bases between them. The CDR3 length is 12 residues. The germline CDR1 and CDR2 sequences are SGHDN and FVKESK. CDR3 nucleotides: TGTGCCAGCAGCCGCAGGGAGTATACGCAGTATTTT. Translating gives CASSRREYTQYF.

This clone showed up just once. The chain employs TRBV28 and TRBJ1-4; D possibly corresponds to TRBD1 (5 bases). This CDR3 region has 15 residues. Per the germline V gene, CDR1 is MDHEN and CDR2 is SYDVKM. The ends were cut back, 6 bases at V and 2 bases at J, with 13 bases in the middle. The CDR3 sequence: CASRQDSRTNEKLFF. In DNA, the CDR3 is TGTGCCAGCAGACAAGACAGTAGGACTAATGAAAAACTGTTTTTT.

The chain recombines TRBV5-1 with TRBJ2-5; 7 nucleotides line up with TRBD1. Germline V gene lookup returns CDR1 SGHRS and CDR2 YFSETQ. The V and J ends lost 3 bases and 3 bases, in that order; junction bases with no gene match: 5. There are 14 residues in the CDR3. The CDR3 loop reads CASSYMTGKETQYF. Here the CDR3 DNA reads TGCGCCAGCAGCTACATGACAGGGAAAGAGACCCAGTACTTC.

The rearrangement uses TRBV27 and TRBJ2-1; weak D call: TRBD2 (7 bases). Trimming removed 3 bases from V and 7 bases from J, with 13 bases in between. This CDR3 is 14 amino acids long. Germline V gene sequence: CDR1 MNHEY, CDR2 SMNVEV (reference sequence). For the CDR3, the DNA is TGTGCCAGCAGTTTGGGGGGGCCCCAAAATGAGCAGTTCTTC. This encodes CASSLGGPQNEQFF.

This chain joins TRBV29-1 and TRBJ2-5; D ambiguous. The germline CDR1 and CDR2 sequences are SQVTM and ANQGSEA. The CDR3 sequence is 13 residues long. Trimming shortened V by 3 bases and J by 5 bases, and 13 bases separated the two germline ends. CDR3 DNA: TGCAGCGTTGATGAAGGGATTCGGGAGACCCAGTACTTC. This codes for CSVDEGIRETQYF.

The chain combines TRBV5-4 with TRBJ1-1; D may be TRBD1 (6 bases). V was clipped by 0 bases and J by 1 base, with 16 bases between them. CDR3 length: 17 residues. Germline V gene sequence: CDR1 SGHNT, CDR2 YYREEE (reference sequence). The CDR3 sequence is CASSLAPGGGKNTEAFF. The CDR3 DNA sequence: TGTGCCAGCAGCTTGGCCCCCGGGGGCGGGAAGAACACTGAAGCTTTCTTT.

The V gene is TRBV13, the J gene TRBJ2-7; no reliable D call. Germline V CDR1 and CDR2: PRHDT, FYEKMQ (reference sequence). The CDR3 spans 13 residues. The germline V and J ends were trimmed by 2 bases and 2 bases, with 7 bases remaining between them. DNA for the CDR3: TGTGCCAGCAGCTTAACCGATACCTACGAGCAGTACTTC. Protein: CASSLTDTYEQYF.

This clone has only one observation. The J gene is TRBJ2-7, the V gene TRBV2; D is tentatively TRBD1 or TRBD2 (5 bases each). CDR1 is SNHLY and CDR2 is FYNNEI in the germline V gene. Trimming left V 9 bases short and J 5 bases short, with 20 bases between. The CDR3 spans 14 residues. The CDR3 nucleotides are TGTGCCAGTCTAGCAGATCCTACAGGTGACGAGCAGTACTTC. It is translated as CASLADPTGDEQYF. The variable domain in full, completed from reference TRBV2 and TRBJ2-7, reads EPEVTQTPSHQVTQMGQEVILRCVPISNHLYFYWYRQILGQKVEFLVSFYNNEISEKSEIFDDQFSVERPDGSNFTLKIRSTKLEDSAMYFCASLADPTGDEQYFGPGTRLTVT.

The chain is built from TRBV29-1 and TRBJ1-2, with D possibly being TRBD1 (5 bases). The CDR3 consists of 15 residues. Germline lookup yields CDR1 SQVTM and CDR2 ANQGSEA. Trimming left V 7 bases short and J 1 base short, with 19 bases between. The CDR3 here is CSAGRVGRSNYGYTF. The CDR3 region has the DNA TGCAGCGCCGGTCGGGTGGGACGCAGTAACTATGGCTACACCTTC.

V usage is TRBV7-9 and J usage is TRBJ2-7; 9 bases match TRBD1. CDR1 is SEHNR, CDR2 FQNEAQ, per germline (reference sequence). The junction had 13 bases not matched to a gene; V was cut back by 6 bases and J by 4 bases. This CDR3 spans 16 amino acids. The DNA for the CDR3 is TGTGCCAGCAGAGAAGGGGGGACAGGGAAAGTATACGAGCAGTACTTC. Protein sequence: CASREGGTGKVYEQYF.

The rearrangement joins TRBV28 to TRBJ2-1; 9 positions agree with TRBD2. V was clipped by 6 bases and J by 6 bases; unmatched bases: 9. Germline lookup yields CDR1 MDHEN and CDR2 SYDVKM. There are 15 residues in the CDR3. The CDR3, as DNA: TGTGCCAGCAGCATACATAGCGGGAGCCTCAATGAGCAGTTCTTC. The encoded protein is CASSIHSGSLNEQFF.

The rearrangement links TRBV15 to TRBJ2-5; TRBD2 aligns across 7 bases. The length of the CDR3 is 15 residues. The junction had 2 bases not matched to a gene; V was cut back by 0 bases and J by 1 base. Germline V gives CDR1 LNHNV, CDR2 YYDKDF (reference sequence). The CDR3 DNA follows: TGTGCCACCAGCAGAGACGGGAGGACCCAAGAGACCCAGTACTTC. This codes for CATSRDGRTQETQYF.

The chain combines TRBV13 with TRBJ2-2; possibly TRBD2 for D (6 bases). Trimming stripped 0 bases from V and 5 bases from J, with 19 bases between. The germline CDR1 and CDR2 sequences are PRHDT and FYEKMQ (reference sequence). This CDR3 has 18 amino acids. CDR3 sequence reads: CASSLGAHGLTETGELFF. The DNA for the CDR3 is TGTGCCAGCAGCTTAGGGGCCCACGGACTAACGGAAACCGGGGAGCTGTTTTTT.

Notes on this clone: Other nucleotide sequences from this sample produce the same CDR3. The chain uses TRBV7-8 and TRBJ2-1; 12 bases fit TRBD2. This CDR3 has 16 amino acids. Germline V gene lookup returns CDR1 SGHVS and CDR2 FQNEAQ. V shed 2 bases and J 4 bases; nucleotides not matched to a gene: 3. CDR3 DNA sequence: TGTGCCAGCAGCTTACTAGCGGGAGGGCTGTACAATGAGCAGTTCTTC. Its translation: CASSLLAGGLYNEQFF.

The chain joins TRBV5-1 to TRBJ2-2, with 7 bases fitting TRBD2. The CDR3 runs to 16 residues. Losses at the gene ends were 5 bases for V and 0 bases for J; bases not matched to a gene: 7. CDR1 is SGHRS and CDR2 is YFSETQ in the germline V gene. The CDR3 loop reads CASRFALAANTGELFF. As DNA, the CDR3 is TGCGCCAGCAGATTCGCTCTAGCGGCGAACACCGGGGAGCTGTTTTTT.

The chain employs TRBV2 and TRBJ2-1; TRBD2 matches at 9 bases. The CDR3 spans 13 residues. Germline V gene lookup returns CDR1 SNHLY and CDR2 FYNNEI. V lost 11 bases to trimming and J lost 7 bases; unmatched junction nucleotides: 9. CDR3 nucleotides: TGTGCCTCACTCGGCGGGAGGGGGAATGAGCAGTTCTTC. Its protein is CASLGGRGNEQFF.

The J gene is TRBJ2-5, the V gene TRBV6-1; 8 nucleotides align to TRBD2. There are 15 residues in the CDR3. V gave up 2 bases and J gave up 0 bases; unmatched junction bases: 2. CDR1 is MNHNS, CDR2 SASEGT, per germline. Here the CDR3 reads CASSELAGYQETQYF. CDR3 coding DNA: TGTGCCAGCAGTGAACTAGCGGGTTACCAAGAGACCCAGTACTTC.

J is TRBJ1-2 and V is TRBV11-2; D is ambiguous. Trimming shortened V by 1 base and J by 4 bases, and 7 bases separated the two germline ends. From germline, CDR1 is SGHAT and CDR2 FQNNGV. The CDR3 runs to 13 residues. CDR3 sequence reads: CASSLGGSYGYTF. The DNA of the CDR3 is TGTGCCAGCAGCTTAGGGGGATCCTATGGCTACACCTTC. The variable domain in full, with the rest retrieved from reference TRBV11-2 and TRBJ1-2, is EAGVAQSPRYKIIEKRQSVAFWCNPISGHATLYWYQQILGQGPKLLIQFQNNGVVDDSQLPKDRFSAERLKGVDSTLKIQPAKLEDSAVYLCASSLGGSYGYTFGSGTRLTVV.

V is TRBV19 and J is TRBJ2-3; 8 nucleotides agree with TRBD2. The CDR3 is 14 amino acids. Germline values: CDR1 LNHDA, CDR2 SQIVND (reference sequence). J lost 6 bases, V lost 3 bases, and 5 bases had no gene match. The CDR3 protein is CASSMTGGGDTQYF. Written as DNA, the CDR3 is TGTGCCAGTAGTATGACGGGAGGGGGGGATACGCAGTATTTT.

The chain recombines TRBV19 with TRBJ1-5; TRBD1 might be the D (5 bases). The V end lost 5 bases, the J end lost 6 bases, and 17 bases lay between the germline ends. The germline CDR1 and CDR2 sequences are LNHDA and SQIVND (reference sequence). The CDR3 totals 15 residues. DNA for the CDR3: TGTGCCAGTAGTGAACAGGACCGGGAAGGTCAGCCCCAGCATTTT. Its translation is CASSEQDREGQPQHF. Looking up the rest from reference TRBV19 and TRBJ1-5 gives the full variable domain: DGGITQSPKYLFRKEGQNVTLSCEQNLNHDAMYWYRQDPGQGLRLIYYSQIVNDFQKGDIAEGYSVSREKKESFPLTVTSAQKNPTAFYLCASSEQDREGQPQHFGDGTRLSIL.

The chain has TRBV5-4 and TRBJ2-1, with 10 bases aligning to TRBD2. With 0 bases clipped from V and 4 bases from J, the junction kept 10 bases outside the gene matches. The CDR3 loop spans 18 amino acids. Per germline, CDR1 SGHNT and CDR2 YYREEE (reference sequence). In nucleotides, the CDR3 is TGTGCCAGCAGCTTGGGGCCCGTTCTAGCGGGAGTTTACAATGAGCAGTTCTTC. Encoded protein: CASSLGPVLAGVYNEQFF.

The chain has TRBV7-9 and TRBJ1-3; no reliable D call. From germline, CDR1 is SEHNR and CDR2 FQNEAQ (reference sequence). V was trimmed by 2 bases and J by 0 bases, leaving 14 bases between them. The CDR3 contains 17 residues. The CDR3 nucleotides are TGTGCCAGCAGCTTATTTGGCTCCAGGAGCTCTGGAAACACCATATATTTT. This gives the protein CASSLFGSRSSGNTIYF.

The chain recombines TRBV4-2 with TRBJ2-7; 8 bases fit TRBD1. CDR1 and CDR2 from the germline V gene are LGHNA and YNFKEQ. This CDR3 comprises 16 residues. After removal of 0 bases from V and 2 bases from J, the junction contained 6 bases not matched to a gene. The CDR3 region is CASSQDTSGGTYEQYF. CDR3 bases: TGTGCCAGCAGCCAAGATACGTCAGGGGGCACCTACGAGCAGTACTTC.

The J gene is TRBJ2-4, the V gene TRBV6-1; D remains unclear. The CDR3 totals 14 residues. V lost 2 bases, J lost 5 bases, and 10 bases lay in between. Germline V CDR1 and CDR2: MNHNS, SASEGT. CDR3 nucleotide sequence: TGTGCCAGCAGTGAAAGAAGGTGGGAAAACATTCAGTACTTC. Its translation is CASSERRWENIQYF.

This clone was found once. The rearrangement joins TRBV5-8 to TRBJ2-7; TRBD2 aligns across 10 bases. The V gene end was trimmed by 1 base and the J gene end by 7 bases; junction bases not matched to a gene: 2. Germline V gene lookup returns CDR1 SGHTS and CDR2 YDEGEE. The CDR3 extends over 13 amino acids. Here the CDR3 reads CASSLPSGGEQYF. The CDR3 coding sequence is TGTGCCAGCAGCTTGCCTAGCGGGGGAGAGCAGTACTTC.